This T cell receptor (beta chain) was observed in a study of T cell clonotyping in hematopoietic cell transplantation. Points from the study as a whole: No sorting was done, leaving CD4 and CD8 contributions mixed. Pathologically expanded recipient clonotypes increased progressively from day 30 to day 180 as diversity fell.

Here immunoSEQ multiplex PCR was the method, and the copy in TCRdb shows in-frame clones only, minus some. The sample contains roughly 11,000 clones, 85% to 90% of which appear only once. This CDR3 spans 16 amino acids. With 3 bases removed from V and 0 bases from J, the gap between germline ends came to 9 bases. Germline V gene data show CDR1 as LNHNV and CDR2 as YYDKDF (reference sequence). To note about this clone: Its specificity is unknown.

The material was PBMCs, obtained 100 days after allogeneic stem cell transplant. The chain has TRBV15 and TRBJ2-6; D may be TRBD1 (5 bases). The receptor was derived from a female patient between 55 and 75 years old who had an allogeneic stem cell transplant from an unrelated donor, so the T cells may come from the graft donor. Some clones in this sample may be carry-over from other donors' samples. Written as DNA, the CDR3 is TGTGCCACCAGCAGGGGGCGCGTCTCTGGGGCCAACGTCCTGACTTTC. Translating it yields CATSRGRVSGANVLTF.